A single T cell receptor beta chain is shown here with its context. Its antigen is still unknown. Time point specified: cycle 4 day 1 (C4D1), after more than five weeks of nivolumab. Each patient's relapse followed autologous stem cell transplantation, and brentuximab vedotin exposure varied. Thawed PBMCs were the source of CD4+ T cells, purified by magnetic negative selection. The patients, who had relapsed/refractory classical Hodgkin lymphoma, achieved best responses of complete response, partial response or progressive disease. These data originate in a study of PD-1 blockade in classical Hodgkin lymphoma. Study-wide results and limits: Possibly reflecting disease activity or prior therapy, repertoire differences have causes that remain undefined. Whoever responded completely had baseline diversity much like that seen in newly diagnosed patients. There was a significant rise in CD4+ TCR diversity by C4D1, with no such rise for CD8+.

Clones were sequenced by immunoSEQ multiplex PCR, and TCRdb holds only the in-frame ones, with some missing. The sample shows roughly 30,000 clones, about 86% of them seen only once. This receptor was obtained from a human donor with classical Hodgkin lymphoma. Sequencing used CD4+ T cells from blood, obtained before the fourth cycle of nivolumab.

This CDR3 is CASSQDQINQPQHF. The CDR3 DNA sequence: TGTGCCAGCAGCCAAGATCAGATCAATCAGCCCCAGCATTTT. V is TRBV4-2 and J is TRBJ1-5; D unclear. The germline gives CDR1 LGHNA, CDR2 YNFKEQ. This CDR3 contains 14 residues. V was clipped by 0 bases and J by 3 bases, with 6 bases between them.